This T cell receptor beta chain was sequenced for a study of Graves' ophthalmopathy and Graves' hyperthyroidism. Across the whole study: Researchers classed hyperthyroidism as stable given no ophthalmopathy within 18 months of follow-up.

The TCR beta CDR3 regions underwent amplification from RNA transcripts. First-round RT-PCR relied on HTBI primers, and a second-round multiplex PCR came next. In TCRdb, the multiplex PCR reads were re-called with MiXCR into one record per CDR3 protein. The sample has around 1.1 million distinct CDR3 sequences; 36% are singletons. About this clonotype: This may arise from a read error, as a much more abundant clone is one base away.

The CDR3 is 15 residues long. V lost 6 bases and J lost 13; bases outside the gene matches: 18. Germline-derived CDR1 and CDR2 are DFQATT and SNEGSKA (reference sequence). Aged 18 to 65, the patients with hyperthyroidism had under 2 months' duration and were newly diagnosed. The J gene is TRBJ2-1, the V gene TRBV20-1, with 10 bases aligning to TRBD2. Input material: peripheral blood or thyroid tissue (not recorded which). The TCR sequence derives from an adult man with Graves' hyperthyroidism. In DNA form, the CDR3 reads TGCAGTGCAAACAGTAGGACTAGCGGAGAAGAGACCCAGTTCTTC. It codes for CSANSRTSGEETQFF.